This T cell receptor (beta chain) was sequenced in a study of cytomegalovirus exposure and HLA in healthy donors (dated by TCRdb to about 2017). Regarding the complete study: The approximately 710 repertoires of the first cohort and the 120 validation repertoires were produced on the same platform, according to a later analysis. To predict cytomegalovirus infection status, the study brought together high-throughput TCR immunosequencing, statistical association of individual TCRs with disease status, and machine learning. Besides the first cohort of approximately 670 subjects, a separate validation cohort made up of 120 different subjects was used. The study aimed to test whether signatures of past pathogen exposure could be identified by cataloging public T cell receptors. What the research found in general, with its limitations: In both the original and validation cohorts, the classifier was reported to diagnose cytomegalovirus status with high specificity and sensitivity. A later analysis found that TCRs clustered in the first cohort also tended to co-occur in the approximately 120 validation repertoires, with about 94% of cluster scores above 0. All 120 repertoires were used to score co-occurrence in the validation cohort in a later analysis, because that analysis had no HLA typing for the cohort. While some public TCRs were present in many individuals, most TCR sequences turned up only very rarely across donors. The study listed 170 or so TCR beta chains as associated with cytomegalovirus. The authors suggested that the approach could potentially be generalized to other disease states and immunological phenotypes. Three of the identified cytomegalovirus-associated TCR beta chains were confirmed in vitro to be specific for cytomegalovirus antigens.

The CDR3 numbers 15 residues from cysteine through phenylalanine. CDR3 DNA is the only sequence kept; it has 45 bases, read in frame from the first base. Trimming at the junction amounts to 3 bases on V and 0 bases on J, and the germline ends lie 9 bases apart. Reading the germline V gene gives CDR1 ENHRY and CDR2 SYGVKD. Receptors were amplified or captured by the immunoSEQ multiplex PCR assay. The source study handled its data this way. A statistical classification framework was built to diagnose cytomegalovirus status from the catalog of TCR beta chain sequences. Entries here come from immuneACCESS through TCRdb and include only in-frame sequences with V and J called. Some clones fail to appear in such tables; in the studies checked, an unresolved V gene covers under half of the shortfall, and the cause of the remainder is unknown. Clonal size and the V and J genes are those of that table, whereas D and trimming came from the DNA. The sample table contains more than 95,000 clones; only one count was recorded for 90% to 96% of them. The ten biggest clones cover 1.7% of the sample.

Separate from the roughly 700-subject first cohort, the validation cohort of 95 to 150 subjects was the group to which the donors belonged. As to this clone: What this receptor recognizes is not known. The record has no base qualities; no much larger clone is one base away.

The sequenced sample consisted of PBMCs. The sequence was obtained from a man between 18 and 35 years old in good health and CMV-seronegative. The chain links TRBV10-3 with TRBJ1-3; the D gene identity is not certain. The CDR3 region: CAISDVVSSGNTIYF. The DNA sequence is given as TGTGCCATCAGTGATGTAGTATCCTCTGGAAACACCATATATTTT.